The 2 T cell receptor beta chains presented below share a single source sample, sequenced in a study of tumor-infiltrating lymphocytes in glioblastoma multiforme. TCR beta libraries were built from RNA through three nested multiplex PCR rounds using modified ARM-PCR. TCRdb fed the multiplex PCR reads into MiXCR, producing one record per CDR3 protein. The sample consists of 15,000 to 20,000 distinct CDR3 sequences, roughly 64% of them appearing once. The material sequenced was peripheral blood. The source is a male donor with glioblastoma.

The CDR3 loop is CASSLLAGDPSTDTQYF. The CDR3 DNA is TGTGCCAGCAGCCTCCTAGCGGGGGACCCTAGCACAGATACGCAGTATTTT. The chain has TRBV11-3 and TRBJ2-3; 10 bases agree with TRBD2. The CDR3 contains 17 residues. J lost 0 bases, V lost 5 bases, and 8 bases had no gene match. Per the germline V gene, CDR1 is SGHNT and CDR2 is YENEEA.

A word on this clonotype: Just one base apart from a much larger clone, this may be a read error. CDR3 amino acids: CANSLGQSNQPQHF. In nucleotides, the CDR3 is TGCGCCAACAGCTTGGGACAGAGCAATCAGCCCCAGCATTTT. J is TRBJ1-5 and V is TRBV5-1, with 7 positions matching TRBD1. Germline lookup yields CDR1 SGHRS and CDR2 YFSETQ. CDR3 length: 14 amino acids.